Below are 2 T cell receptor beta chains sequenced from a single sample in a study of T cell responses to AZD1222 COVID-19 vaccine. The assay was immunoSEQ multiplex PCR, and TCRdb's table has in-frame clones only and misses some. The sample lists 120,000 or so clones, around nine tenths occurring once. The material was peripheral blood, obtained on day 0 of MenACWY control vaccination. The receptors were gathered from an adult in good health.

This chain uses TRBV30 with TRBJ1-1; D might be TRBD1 (5 bases). V dropped 4 bases and J dropped 4 bases, with 19 bases sitting between them. CDR3 length equals 15 residues. Germline assignment: CDR1 GTSNPN and CDR2 SVGIG (reference sequence). CDR3 sequence (DNA): TGTGCCTGGAAAGAAACCAGGGCGGGGGGCACTGAAGCTTTCTTT. This sequence encodes CAWKETRAGGTEAFF.

This rearrangement joins TRBV7-2 to TRBJ2-2; 10 nucleotides agree with TRBD1. This CDR3 has 17 amino acids. Trimming at V came to 7 bases and at J to 7 bases, leaving 15 bases not matched to a gene. Germline lookup yields CDR1 SGHTA and CDR2 FQGNSA. The CDR3: CASTPRGTGANGGELFF. CDR3 in DNA: TGTGCCAGCACCCCCAGGGGGACAGGGGCGAATGGCGGGGAGCTGTTTTTT.